This paragraph reports one T cell receptor beta chain. This sample was taken from a study of blood T cell repertoires in COVID-19. Clones were read by immunoSEQ multiplex PCR, and TCRdb kept only the in-frame ones, dropping some. Here the sample spans about 170,000 clones, around 81% being singletons. Input material: peripheral blood. The receptor was derived from a woman older than 75 with COVID-19, enrolled during active disease.

CDR3 coding DNA: TGTGCCAGTAATGCGAACTCGGGGATACGCGAGCAGTACTTC. Protein product: CASNANSGIREQYF. The chain uses TRBV19 and TRBJ2-7; TRBD2 might be the D (5 bases). V was cut by 7 bases and J by 6 bases, with 19 bases left in between. CDR1 is LNHDA, CDR2 SQIVND, per germline (reference sequence). The CDR3 length is 14 residues.